This paragraph reports one T cell receptor beta chain. Assignments of participants to cohorts depended upon their own reported clinical history. CDR1 and CDR2 (germline): SEHNR, FQNEAQ (reference sequence). CDR3 size: 12 residues. The V segment lost 5 bases and the J segment 9 bases; nucleotides outside the gene matches: 4. The sample comes from a study of blood T cell repertoires in COVID-19. Some clones are missing from TCRdb's copy, which holds only in-frame ones; the method was immunoSEQ multiplex PCR. The data hold about 270,000 clones, with 88% observed a single time. Material: PBMCs or T cells enriched from blood (not recorded which). The TCR originated in a woman aged 45 to 65 who had recovered from COVID-19. The rearrangement uses TRBV7-9 and TRBJ2-3; 8 bases align to TRBD2. CDR3 in amino acids: CASSPTSGTQYF. As DNA, the CDR3 is TGTGCCAGCAGCCCAACTAGCGGAACGCAGTATTTT.